This entry features one T cell receptor (beta chain) sequence. The data stem from a study of T cell changes during pregnancy in multiple sclerosis. Assay: immunoSEQ multiplex PCR; the TCRdb copy retains only in-frame clones and omits some. The sample contains just over 20,000 clones, about 90% of which appear only once. The CDR3 length is 15 residues. From germline, CDR1 is MNHNS and CDR2 SASEGT. V was cut by 1 base and J by 4 bases, with 11 bases left in between. The receptor was isolated from a female donor in good health, enrolled as a control in a pregnancy study. Sequenced here: CD8+ T cells from peripheral blood mononuclear cells, sampled in the second trimester of pregnancy. The chain has TRBV6-1 and TRBJ2-1; maybe TRBD2 (6 bases). Written as DNA, the CDR3 is TGTGCCAGCAGTGAAGGGGCGGGAAATTACAATGAGCAGTTCTTC. Translating it yields CASSEGAGNYNEQFF.